Below, 16 T cell receptor beta chains from the same sample are listed, as sequenced in a study of T cell repertoires in cytomegalovirus infection. TCRdb processed the reads anew with MiXCR; each CDR3 protein has one entry. The data contain approximately 750,000 distinct CDR3 sequences, about a third of them singletons. Sequences were obtained from PBMCs. The receptor source for this set is a human donor in good health (CMV status not recorded). Some clones in this sample may be carry-over from other donors' samples.

The chain is built from TRBV20-1 and TRBJ2-7; TRBD2 matches 7 bases. Germline V gene sequence: CDR1 DFQATT, CDR2 SNEGSKA (reference sequence). The CDR3 length is 11 residues. Unmatched junction bases numbered 7, after V lost 5 bases and J lost 9 bases. CDR3 DNA: TGCAGTGCTCTTCGGGGGGAGTGGCAGTACTTC. Translated: CSALRGEWQYF.

This clonotype was seen a few times. This chain joins TRBV20-1 and TRBJ2-7; weak D call: TRBD2 (6 bases). The V end lost 3 bases, the J end lost 2 bases, and 14 bases lay between the germline ends. Germline CDR1 is DFQATT and CDR2 is SNEGSKA (reference sequence). The CDR3 contains 14 residues. CDR3 DNA: TGCAGTGCTAGTTCGGGAGCAGAAGCCTACGAGCAGTACTTC. Translating gives CSASSGAEAYEQYF.

This clonotype has just a few counts. V gene TRBV28 combines with J gene TRBJ1-4; D is uncertain. Trimming cost V 1 base and J 12 bases, with 12 bases left between them. Looked up from germline, CDR1 is MDHEN and CDR2 is SYDVKM. This CDR3 spans 13 amino acids. CDR3 sequence (DNA): TGTGCCAGCAGTTTATACGCAACCGGGGAACTGTTTTTT. Translation gives CASSLYATGELFF.

In this sample, this clonotype turned up once. The rearrangement links TRBV5-5 to TRBJ1-5; D remains unclear. Germline CDR1 reads SGHKS; CDR2 reads YYEKEE (reference sequence). Trimming took off 3 bases at V and 1 base at J, with 8 bases between the two ends. CDR3 length equals 14 residues. CDR3 in amino acids: CASSSGWSNQPQHF. In DNA form, the CDR3 reads TGTGCCAGCAGCTCTGGCTGGAGCAATCAGCCCCAGCATTTT.

The chain has TRBV30 and TRBJ1-6; no clear D. Trimming removed 0 bases from V and 8 bases from J, with 2 bases in between. Germline V gene lookup returns CDR1 GTSNPN and CDR2 SVGIG (reference sequence). The CDR3 consists of 11 residues. The CDR3 loop reads CAWSVDSPLHF. The CDR3 DNA reads as TGTGCCTGGAGTGTCGATTCACCCCTCCACTTT. The whole variable domain, filled in from reference TRBV30 and TRBJ1-6, reads SQTIHQWPATLVQPVGSPLSLECTVEGTSNPNLYWYRQAAGRGLQLLFYSVGIGQISSEVPQNLSASRPQDRQFILSSKKLLLSDSGFYLCAWSVDSPLHFGNGTRLTVT.

This clonotype came up a few times. This sequence joins TRBV6-5 and TRBJ2-3; D might be TRBD1 (7 bases). Germline V gene data show CDR1 as MNHEY and CDR2 as SVGAGI. The CDR3 totals 14 residues. V dropped 6 bases and J dropped 2 bases, with 12 bases sitting between them. The DNA of the CDR3 is TGTGCCAGCAGGGAGGGGACAGTCACAGATACGCAGTATTTT. Encoded protein: CASREGTVTDTQYF.

The genes are TRBV19 and TRBJ2-7; 7 nucleotides line up with TRBD1. The CDR3 contains 14 residues. Germline trimming cut 5 bases from V and 1 base from J; bases unmatched to any gene: 5. The V gene's germline CDR1 is LNHDA and CDR2 SQIVND (reference sequence). CDR3 protein: CASSFNRGSYEQYF. DNA of the CDR3: TGTGCCAGTAGTTTTAACAGGGGTTCCTACGAGCAGTACTTC.

The CDR3 coding sequence is TGTGCCTGCGAATTACTAGCGGGGGTTACAGATACGCAGTATTTT. It translates to CACELLAGVTDTQYF. The rearrangement links TRBV30 to TRBJ2-3; 11 bases agree with TRBD2. The V and J ends lost 6 bases and 3 bases, in that order; junction bases with no gene match: 8. The CDR3 sequence is 15 residues long. CDR1 and CDR2 (germline): GTSNPN, SVGIG (reference sequence).

This clonotype was observed a few times. The rearrangement uses TRBV7-9 and TRBJ2-6; no clear D. This CDR3 contains 16 residues. Germline CDR1 SEHNR, CDR2 FQNEAQ (reference sequence). V was clipped by 6 bases and J by 0 bases, with 12 bases between them. CDR3 DNA sequence: TGTGCCAGCAGGGAGAAAGCGATCTCTGGGGCCAACGTCCTGACTTTC. This sequence encodes CASREKAISGANVLTF.

The V gene is TRBV6-5, the J gene TRBJ1-2; TRBD1 is a possible D gene (6 bases). Trimming shortened V by 5 bases and J by 4 bases, and 11 bases separated the two germline ends. Germline CDR1 and CDR2: MNHEY and SVGAGI. This CDR3 region has 13 residues. The CDR3 reads CASSPQGVYGYTF. DNA of the CDR3: TGTGCCAGCAGTCCACAGGGAGTCTATGGCTACACCTTC.

For this clonotype: This may stem from a read error, because a much larger clone lies one nucleotide away. The V and J genes are TRBV7-6 and TRBJ2-7; TRBD2 aligns across 7 bases. This CDR3 spans 14 amino acids. Trimming removed 8 bases from V and 7 bases from J; junction bases left unmatched: 14. The germline CDR1 and CDR2 sequences are SGHVS and FNYEAQ. DNA of the CDR3: TGTGCCAGCGGACATCTGTCGGGACTAAGGGAGCAGTACTTC. Amino acids: CASGHLSGLREQYF.

The rearrangement uses TRBV14 and TRBJ2-7; weak D call: TRBD1 (5 bases). Germline CDR1 SGHDN, CDR2 FVKESK. V shed 3 bases and J shed 4 bases, with 13 bases lying between them. The CDR3 consists of 14 residues. CDR3 region: CASSHHGASYEQYF. CDR3 nucleotide sequence: TGTGCCAGCAGCCATCATGGGGCAAGTTACGAGCAGTACTTC.

This clonotype turned up a few times. The chain employs TRBV6-2 or TRBV6-3 and TRBJ1-1, with 7 nucleotides matching TRBD1. Germline CDR1 and CDR2: MNHEY and SVGEGT. This CDR3 has 15 amino acids. With 5 bases clipped from V and 4 bases from J, the junction kept 10 bases outside the gene matches. The CDR3 DNA follows: TGTGCCAGCAGTAAAAGAGACAGGGCGAGCACTGAAGCTTTCTTT. As protein: CASSKRDRASTEAFF.

In its sample, this clonotype was seen a few times. The J gene is TRBJ2-1, the V gene TRBV7-2, with 7 positions matching TRBD2. Germline CDR1 is SGHTA and CDR2 is FQGNSA. The CDR3 is 16 amino acids. The ends lost 5 bases at V and 4 bases at J; junction bases unmatched: 11. The CDR3 region is CASSLSRREFYNEQFF. Written as DNA, the CDR3 is TGTGCCAGCAGCCTCTCACGGCGGGAGTTTTACAATGAGCAGTTCTTC.

The chain employs TRBV5-8 and TRBJ1-1, with D tentatively TRBD1 (6 bases). Trimming removed 4 bases from V and 5 bases from J, with 21 bases in between. Germline V CDR1 and CDR2: SGHTS, YDEGEE. CDR3 length: 16 residues. This chain's CDR3 is CASSLGWGRPETEAFF. The CDR3 DNA follows: TGTGCCAGCAGCCTGGGATGGGGGCGTCCTGAGACTGAAGCTTTCTTT.

The CDR3 DNA reads as TGTGCCAGCAGTGAACAGGGGGGAAGAGAGACCCAGTACTTC. Protein sequence: CASSEQGGRETQYF. This sequence joins TRBV6-4 and TRBJ2-5, with 8 nucleotides matching TRBD1. Per germline, CDR1 MRHNA and CDR2 SNTAGT. The CDR3 loop spans 14 amino acids. Losses at the gene ends were 3 bases for V and 4 bases for J; bases not matched to a gene: 4.